These 15 T cell receptor beta chains originate from one sample sequenced in a study of graft-versus-host responses after intestinal transplantation. The repertoire was sequenced with immunoSEQ multiplex PCR; TCRdb's copy has only in-frame clones and lacks some. Found here are 80,000 to 95,000 clones, around 89% of them singletons; the top ten hold 0.28%. Antigens of these TCRs are unknown. The sample in question was unstimulated CD4+ T cells sorted from spleen or lymph node cells, obtained before transplant. The receptor set was obtained from a human donor who was the organ donor for an intestinal transplant.

The V call is TRBV28, the J call TRBJ2-7, with a possible D match to TRBD2 (5 bases). Germline V gene data show CDR1 as MDHEN and CDR2 as SYDVKM. The CDR3 sequence is 13 residues long. V lost 7 bases, J lost 5 bases, and 15 bases lay in between. The CDR3 spells CASTTGMTDEQYF. CDR3 coding DNA: TGTGCCAGCACAACCGGGATGACGGACGAGCAGTACTTC.

The chain links TRBV11-2 to TRBJ2-5; D perhaps matches TRBD2 (6 bases). The CDR3 consists of 16 residues. The V gene's germline CDR1 is SGHAT and CDR2 FQNNGV. V was trimmed by 4 bases and J by 5 bases, leaving 20 bases between them. CDR3 coding DNA: TGTGCCAGCAGCTCCACCGGGTGGGGGGAGAGGGAGACCCAGTACTTC. Residues: CASSSTGWGERETQYF.

The V call is TRBV11-2, the J call TRBJ2-7; D possibly corresponds to TRBD2 (6 bases). V lost 4 bases to trimming and J lost 3 bases, with 16 bases between them. CDR1 and CDR2 from the germline V gene are SGHAT and FQNNGV. The CDR3 totals 15 residues. CDR3 sequence: CASSSLSSGLYEQYF. DNA of the CDR3: TGTGCCAGCAGCTCCCTTAGTAGCGGCCTCTACGAGCAGTACTTC.

This chain connects TRBV6-1 to TRBJ2-2; 8 positions agree with TRBD1. The CDR3 runs to 16 residues. The germline V gene has CDR1 MNHNS and CDR2 SASEGT. V shed 4 bases, J shed 1 base, and the junction held 5 bases outside the gene matches. This CDR3 reads CASSGVGQGNTGELFF. CDR3 DNA sequence: TGTGCCAGCAGTGGGGTTGGACAGGGGAACACCGGGGAGCTGTTTTTT.

This sequence joins TRBV19 and TRBJ2-5, with 7 bases lining up with TRBD2. J was trimmed by 5 bases and V by 0 bases; bases with no gene match: 9. The germline gives CDR1 LNHDA, CDR2 SQIVND (reference sequence). The CDR3 sequence is 16 residues long. DNA of the CDR3: TGTGCCAGTAGTATAGATCTGGGACTACCTCGGGAGACCCAGTACTTC. This gives the protein CASSIDLGLPRETQYF.

The chain employs TRBV6-1 and TRBJ2-7; D call uncertain. Germline-derived CDR1 and CDR2 are MNHNS and SASEGT. V shed 4 bases and J shed 3 bases, with 13 bases lying between them. The CDR3 runs to 14 residues. The CDR3 here is CASSGLPQDYEQYF. For the CDR3, the DNA is TGTGCCAGCAGTGGGCTTCCCCAAGACTACGAGCAGTACTTC.

The chain couples TRBV2 to TRBJ1-6; D gene unclear. This CDR3 has 16 amino acids. V shed 4 bases and J shed 0 bases, with 10 bases lying between them. Germline CDR1 reads SNHLY; CDR2 reads FYNNEI. The CDR3 loop reads CASSGTGSSYNSPLHF. The DNA for the CDR3 is TGTGCCAGCAGTGGGACCGGGAGCTCCTATAATTCACCCCTCCACTTT.

The chain has TRBV5-4 and TRBJ2-2; 8 positions match TRBD2. Germline CDR1 is SGHNT and CDR2 is YYREEE (reference sequence). CDR3 length equals 17 residues. V dropped 4 bases and J dropped 3; count of bases not matched to a gene: 11. The DNA of the CDR3 is TGTGCCAGCAGCAGACCTGGGGCACTAGCGGACACCGGGGAGCTGTTTTTT. Protein: CASSRPGALADTGELFF.

The rearrangement links TRBV5-1 to TRBJ2-3; 13 bases agree with TRBD2. Per germline, CDR1 SGHRS and CDR2 YFSETQ. The CDR3 spans 15 residues. V lost 8 bases, J lost 4 bases, and 7 bases stayed unmatched. The CDR3 spells CASELAGGPSDTQYF. CDR3 nucleotide sequence: TGCGCCAGTGAACTAGCGGGGGGGCCATCAGATACGCAGTATTTT.

The chain combines TRBV5-6 with TRBJ2-7; 10 bases are a match to TRBD1. The CDR3 spans 15 residues. CDR1 is SGHDT, CDR2 YYEEEE, per germline. Trimming cost V 3 bases and J 6 bases; bases outside gene matches: 9. This chain's CDR3 is CASSSPGTGAGEQYF. Written as DNA, the CDR3 is TGTGCCAGCAGCTCCCCCGGGACAGGGGCTGGCGAGCAGTACTTC.

The chain joins TRBV27 to TRBJ2-1, with D possibly TRBD1 on 6 matching bases. Trimming shortened V by 5 bases and J by 5 bases, and 13 bases separated the two germline ends. Germline-derived CDR1 and CDR2 are MNHEY and SMNVEV (reference sequence). This CDR3 is built from 14 residues. The CDR3 reads CASSPGVYNNEQFF. Here the CDR3 DNA reads TGTGCCAGCAGTCCAGGGGTGTACAACAATGAGCAGTTCTTC.

The rearrangement uses TRBV9 and TRBJ1-3; 9 nucleotides agree with TRBD1. V lost 6 bases to trimming and J lost 4 bases; unmatched junction nucleotides: 5. The CDR3 length is 14 residues. The germline gives CDR1 SGDLS, CDR2 YYNGEE. CDR3 in amino acids: CASTQGAAGNTIYF. CDR3 DNA: TGTGCCAGCACACAGGGGGCAGCCGGAAACACCATATATTTT. Full variable domain (outside the CDR3, taken from reference TRBV9 and TRBJ1-3): DSGVTQTPKHLITATGQRVTLRCSPRSGDLSVYWYQQSLDQGLQFLIQYYNGEERAKGNILERFSAQQFPDLHSELNLSSLELGDSALYFCASTQGAAGNTIYFGEGSWLTVV.

This chain uses TRBV30 with TRBJ2-5; 13 nucleotides align to TRBD2. The CDR3 loop spans 14 amino acids. Trimming took 3 bases from V and 5 from J; bases not matched to a gene: 3. Germline V gene lookup returns CDR1 GTSNPN and CDR2 SVGIG (reference sequence). The CDR3 region is CAWREGLAGETQYF. The CDR3 DNA is TGTGCCTGGAGAGAGGGACTAGCGGGGGAGACCCAGTACTTC.

As regards this clone: The conserved final phenylalanine or tryptophan is absent from the CDR3, which likely points to a read error. Because the CDR3's place on the DNA is in doubt, the DNA is left out and the CDR3 is given as listed by TCRdb. The V and J genes are TRBV30 and TRBJ2-3; the D segment call TRBD2 is taken from the table without a DNA check. From its first to its last residue, the CDR3 has 12 amino acids. The germline V gene has CDR1 GTSNPN and CDR2 SVGIG (reference sequence). CDR3 residues: CAWSVLSGGLLS.

This clone was counted a single time. The rearrangement uses TRBV7-8 and TRBJ1-1; D call uncertain. V was shortened by 0 bases and J by 0 bases, with 8 bases between the two germline ends. This CDR3 contains 15 residues. CDR1 and CDR2 from the germline V gene are SGHVS and FQNEAQ. CDR3 residues: CASSLALVMNTEAFF. The CDR3 DNA reads TGTGCCAGCAGCTTAGCGCTAGTCATGAACACTGAAGCTTTCTTT. Full variable domain (remainder filled in from reference TRBV7-8 and TRBJ1-1): GAGVSQSPRYKVAKRGQDVALRCDPISGHVSLFWYQQALGQGPEFLTYFQNEAQLDKSGLPSDRFFAERPEGSVSTLKIQRTQQEDSAVYLCASSLALVMNTEAFFGQGTRLTVV.